The clone carrying this T cell receptor (beta chain) was detected only once. Measured with immunoSEQ multiplex PCR; TCRdb has only the in-frame clones, and not every one. The data contain about 250,000 clones, approximately 83% of them seen just once; the ten biggest clones take up approximately 9.1%. The CDR3 sequence is 15 residues long. The germline gives CDR1 SGDLS, CDR2 YYNGEE. Between the trimmed V and J ends, which lost 5 bases and 0 bases, there was a span of 14 bases. This entry is derived from a study of blood T cell repertoires in COVID-19. Whole-study context: In each case, the material was cDNA or gDNA derived from T cells, B-cell-depleted T cells, or PBMCs.

Sequencing was carried out using peripheral blood. This receptor was obtained from a man at least 80 years old with acute or convalescent COVID-19. This sequence joins TRBV9 and TRBJ1-1; weak D call: TRBD1 (6 bases). Here the CDR3 reads CASRRGGLLNTEAFF. The CDR3 DNA is TGTGCCAGCAGGAGGGGGGGTCTACTGAACACTGAAGCTTTCTTT.